A single sample gave rise to the 11 T cell receptor beta chains below, sequenced in a study of response to subunit inactivated influenza vaccine. Using its own MiXCR run on the RT-PCR reads, TCRdb lists one record per CDR3 protein. The repertoire holds 650,000 to 800,000 distinct CDR3 sequences, with about 18% as singletons. The input for sequencing was PBMCs from blood, taken approximately 5 days after vaccination. The receptors were gathered from a man aged 45-65 years who received an inactivated influenza vaccine.

This clonotype was seen once. The chain couples TRBV7-2 to TRBJ2-5; 8 bases are shared with TRBD2. The CDR3 extends over 15 amino acids. V dropped 7 bases and J dropped 3; count of bases not matched to a gene: 10. Germline V gives CDR1 SGHTA, CDR2 FQGNSA. CDR3 protein: CASTRFKREKETQYF. The CDR3 DNA is TGTGCCAGCACCCGTTTTAAGCGGGAGAAAGAGACCCAGTACTTC.

The V and J genes are TRBV5-1 and TRBJ2-5; TRBD2 matches 10 bases. There are 15 residues in the CDR3. The V and J ends lost 4 bases and 3 bases, in that order; junction bases with no gene match: 6. Looked up from germline, CDR1 is SGHRS and CDR2 is YFSETQ. CDR3 DNA sequence: TGCGCCAGCAGCACCAGCGGGAGGGCCGAAGAGACCCAGTACTTC. Protein: CASSTSGRAEETQYF.

The genes are TRBV7-2 and TRBJ2-3; D unclear. The CDR3 has 17 amino acids. Germline V gene lookup returns CDR1 SGHTA and CDR2 FQGNSA. Trimming took 0 bases from V and 0 from J, leaving 13 bases between them. The CDR3 loop is CASSLAPGSSSTDTQYF. For the CDR3, the DNA is TGTGCCAGCAGCTTAGCGCCGGGCTCTTCTAGCACAGATACGCAGTATTTT.

V and J are TRBV29-1 and TRBJ2-1; unclear D gene. Germline assignment: CDR1 SQVTM and CDR2 ANQGSEA. The CDR3 contains 11 residues. Trimming stripped 4 bases from V and 9 bases from J, with 10 bases between. CDR3 bases: TGCAGCGTTGGAGTAATCACTGAGCAGTTCTTC. Its protein is CSVGVITEQFF.

The V call is TRBV7-8, the J call TRBJ2-4, with D possibly TRBD2 on 6 matching bases. The V gene lost 5 bases and the J gene lost 6 bases, with 14 bases spanning the gap. Germline lookup yields CDR1 SGHVS and CDR2 FQNEAQ. This CDR3 contains 14 residues. The CDR3 bases are TGTGCCAGCAGCCAACCCCAGGGAGGAAACATTCAGTACTTC. Translated: CASSQPQGGNIQYF.

This clonotype was seen just once. The CDR3 protein is CASSLRAGDTDTQYF. The CDR3 DNA sequence: TGTGCCAGCAGTTTACGCGCGGGGGACACAGATACGCAGTATTTT. The chain joins TRBV12-3 or TRBV12-4 to TRBJ2-3; 7 nucleotides match TRBD2. The CDR3 totals 15 residues. V was pared by 2 bases and J by 2 bases, with 4 bases of the junction left unmatched.

J is TRBJ2-7 and V is TRBV3-1; tentative D call: TRBD1 (6 bases). CDR1 and CDR2 from the germline V gene are LGHDT and YNNKEL (reference sequence). V was shortened by 1 base and J by 6 bases, with 16 bases between the two germline ends. The CDR3 is made up of 15 amino acids. This CDR3 reads CASSQGTGGMCEQYF. The CDR3 coding sequence is TGTGCCAGCAGCCAAGGAACTGGGGGCATGTGCGAGCAGTACTTC.

This clonotype was counted a few times. The chain is built from TRBV20-1 and TRBJ2-7; weak D call: TRBD2 (6 bases). This CDR3 is 14 amino acids long. Germline CDR1 reads DFQATT; CDR2 reads SNEGSKA (reference sequence). The germline V and J ends were trimmed by 6 bases and 2 bases, with 17 bases remaining between them. The CDR3 bases are TGCAGTGCGGGGGGTGAACTAGCCACCTACGAGCAGTACTTC. It translates to CSAGGELATYEQYF.

The table lists this clonotype with many counts. This sequence joins TRBV6-5 and TRBJ2-5, with TRBD1 matching over 7 bases. V gave up 4 bases and J gave up 2 bases; unmatched junction bases: 7. The V gene's germline CDR1 is MNHEY and CDR2 SVGAGI. This CDR3 is built from 15 residues. The CDR3, as DNA: TGTGCCAGCAGTTTCACTCAGGGGGAGCAAGAGACCCAGTACTTC. This translates into CASSFTQGEQETQYF.

The sample holds many counts of this clonotype. The V gene is TRBV6-1, the J gene TRBJ2-7, with D tentatively TRBD2 (6 bases). The CDR3 consists of 15 residues. V was cut by 6 bases and J by 3 bases, with 18 bases left in between. The germline gives CDR1 MNHNS, CDR2 SASEGT. Written as DNA, the CDR3 is TGTGCCAGCAGCCGCGGGGTGGCCCACGTCTACGAGCAGTACTTC. It translates to CASSRGVAHVYEQYF.

This chain links TRBV20-1 with TRBJ1-2; possibly TRBD1 for D (5 bases). From germline, CDR1 is DFQATT and CDR2 SNEGSKA (reference sequence). The CDR3 has 16 residues. Trimming pared 0 bases from V and 4 bases from J, leaving 18 bases between. The CDR3, as DNA: TGCAGTGCTAGAGATTTTTTTGCAGGGATGGGCTATGGCTACACCTTC. It codes for CSARDFFAGMGYGYTF.